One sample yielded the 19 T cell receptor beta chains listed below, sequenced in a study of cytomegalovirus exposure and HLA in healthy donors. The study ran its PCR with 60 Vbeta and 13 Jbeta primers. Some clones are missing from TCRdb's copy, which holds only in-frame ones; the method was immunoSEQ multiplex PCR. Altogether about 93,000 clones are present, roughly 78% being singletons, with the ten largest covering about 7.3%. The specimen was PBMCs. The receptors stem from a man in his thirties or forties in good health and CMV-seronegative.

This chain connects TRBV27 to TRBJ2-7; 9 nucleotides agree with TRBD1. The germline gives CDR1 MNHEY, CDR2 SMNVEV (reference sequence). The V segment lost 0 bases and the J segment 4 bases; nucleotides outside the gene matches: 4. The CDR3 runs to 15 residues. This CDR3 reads CASSLSTGGWYEQYF. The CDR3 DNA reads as TGTGCCAGCAGTTTATCGACAGGGGGTTGGTACGAGCAGTACTTC.

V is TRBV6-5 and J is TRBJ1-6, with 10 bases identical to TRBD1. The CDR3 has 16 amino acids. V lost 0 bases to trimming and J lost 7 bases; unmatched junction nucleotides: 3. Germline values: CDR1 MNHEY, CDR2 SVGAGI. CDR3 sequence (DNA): TGTGCCAGCAGTTACTCCGGGACAGGGGTGAATTCACCCCTCCACTTT. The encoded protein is CASSYSGTGVNSPLHF.

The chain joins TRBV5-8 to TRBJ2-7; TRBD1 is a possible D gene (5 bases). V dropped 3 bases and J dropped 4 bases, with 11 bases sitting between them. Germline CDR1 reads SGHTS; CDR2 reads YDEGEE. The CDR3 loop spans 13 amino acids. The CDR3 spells CASSYRTGYEQYF. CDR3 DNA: TGTGCCAGCAGCTACCGTACAGGTTACGAGCAGTACTTC.

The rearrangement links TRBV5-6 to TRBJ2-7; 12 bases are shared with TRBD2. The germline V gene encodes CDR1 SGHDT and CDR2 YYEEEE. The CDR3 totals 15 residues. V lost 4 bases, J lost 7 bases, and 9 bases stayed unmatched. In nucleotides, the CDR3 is TGTGCCAGCAGCGCTACTAGCGGGAGGCTTCCAGAGCAGTACTTC. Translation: CASSATSGRLPEQYF.

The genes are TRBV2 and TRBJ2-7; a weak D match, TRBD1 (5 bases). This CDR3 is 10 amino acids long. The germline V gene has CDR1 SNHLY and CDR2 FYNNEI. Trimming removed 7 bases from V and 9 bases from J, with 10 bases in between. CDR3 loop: CASMDQGQYF. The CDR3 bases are TGTGCCAGCATGGACCAGGGGCAGTACTTC.

Here the CDR3 reads CASSGAGTEEQYF. The DNA for the CDR3 is TGTGCCAGCAGTGGAGCCGGGACAGAAGAGCAGTACTTC. The J gene is TRBJ2-7, the V gene TRBV7-9; the match to TRBD1 covers 7 bases. V lost 6 bases to trimming and J lost 7 bases; unmatched junction nucleotides: 9. Germline assignment: CDR1 SEHNR and CDR2 FQNEAQ (reference sequence). CDR3 length: 13 amino acids.

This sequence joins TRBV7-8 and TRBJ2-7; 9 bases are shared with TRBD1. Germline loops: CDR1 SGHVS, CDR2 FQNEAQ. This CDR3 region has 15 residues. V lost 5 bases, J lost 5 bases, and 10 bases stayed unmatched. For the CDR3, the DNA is TGTGCCAGCAGCACCGGGACAGGGATACTCCACGAGCAGTACTTC. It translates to CASSTGTGILHEQYF.

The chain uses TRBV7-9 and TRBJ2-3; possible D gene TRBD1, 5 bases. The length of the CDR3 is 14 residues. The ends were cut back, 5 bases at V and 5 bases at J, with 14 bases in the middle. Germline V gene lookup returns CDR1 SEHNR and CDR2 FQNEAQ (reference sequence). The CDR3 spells CASSLRQGEDTQYF. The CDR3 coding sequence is TGTGCCAGCAGCCTCCGACAAGGGGAAGATACGCAGTATTTT.

The CDR3 loop is CASSLTRYRGNTEAFF. CDR3 in DNA: TGTGCCAGCAGCCTAACCCGCTACAGGGGGAACACTGAAGCTTTCTTT. The V call is TRBV28, the J call TRBJ1-1; 7 nucleotides match TRBD1. This CDR3 is built from 16 residues. In germline, CDR1 is MDHEN, CDR2 SYDVKM. Trimming removed 6 bases from V and 1 base from J; junction bases left unmatched: 11.

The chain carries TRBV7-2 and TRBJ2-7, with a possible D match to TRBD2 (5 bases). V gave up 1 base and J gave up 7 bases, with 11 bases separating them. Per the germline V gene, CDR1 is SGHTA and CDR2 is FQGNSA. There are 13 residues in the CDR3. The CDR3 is CASSLGRVREQYF. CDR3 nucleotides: TGTGCCAGCAGCTTAGGGCGGGTCCGGGAGCAGTACTTC.

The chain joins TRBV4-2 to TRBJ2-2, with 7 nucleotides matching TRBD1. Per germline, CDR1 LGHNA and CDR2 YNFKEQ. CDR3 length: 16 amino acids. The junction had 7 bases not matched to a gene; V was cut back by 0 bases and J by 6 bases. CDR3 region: CASSQEVGQAAGELFF. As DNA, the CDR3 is TGTGCCAGCAGCCAAGAAGTAGGACAGGCGGCCGGGGAGCTGTTTTTT.

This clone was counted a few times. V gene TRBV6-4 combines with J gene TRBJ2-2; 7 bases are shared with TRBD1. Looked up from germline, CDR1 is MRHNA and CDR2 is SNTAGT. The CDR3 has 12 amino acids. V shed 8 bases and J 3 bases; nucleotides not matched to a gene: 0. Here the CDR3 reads CASGQDTGELFF. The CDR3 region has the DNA TGTGCCAGCGGACAGGACACCGGGGAGCTGTTTTTT.

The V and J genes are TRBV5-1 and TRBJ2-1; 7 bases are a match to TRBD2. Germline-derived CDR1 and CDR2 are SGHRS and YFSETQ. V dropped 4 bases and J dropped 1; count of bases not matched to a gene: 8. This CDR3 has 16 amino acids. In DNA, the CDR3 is TGCGCCAGCAGCCAGCAACTAGCGAGGTCCTACAATGAGCAGTTCTTC. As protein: CASSQQLARSYNEQFF.

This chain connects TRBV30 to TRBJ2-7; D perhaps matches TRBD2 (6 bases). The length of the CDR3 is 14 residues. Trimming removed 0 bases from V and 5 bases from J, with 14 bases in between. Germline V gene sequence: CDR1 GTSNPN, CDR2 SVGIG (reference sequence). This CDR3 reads CAWSVHGLIDEQYF. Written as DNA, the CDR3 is TGTGCCTGGAGTGTCCACGGACTAATTGACGAGCAGTACTTC.

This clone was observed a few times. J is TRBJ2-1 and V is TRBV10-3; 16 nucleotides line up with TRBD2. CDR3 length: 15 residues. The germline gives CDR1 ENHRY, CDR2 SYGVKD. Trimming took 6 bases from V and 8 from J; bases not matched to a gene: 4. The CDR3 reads CAIRTGLAGGDEQFF. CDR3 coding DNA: TGTGCCATCAGGACGGGACTAGCGGGAGGGGATGAGCAGTTCTTC.

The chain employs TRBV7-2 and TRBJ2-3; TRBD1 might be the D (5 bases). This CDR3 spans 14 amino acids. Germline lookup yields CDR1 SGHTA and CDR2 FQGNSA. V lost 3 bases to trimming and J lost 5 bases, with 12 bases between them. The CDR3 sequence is CASSFGAGGDTQYF. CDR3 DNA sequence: TGTGCCAGCAGCTTTGGGGCTGGCGGAGATACGCAGTATTTT.

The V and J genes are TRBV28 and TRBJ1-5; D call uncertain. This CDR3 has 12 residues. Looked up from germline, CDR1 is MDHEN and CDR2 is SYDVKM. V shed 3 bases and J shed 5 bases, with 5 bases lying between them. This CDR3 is CASSLQDQPQHF. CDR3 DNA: TGTGCCAGCAGTTTGCAGGATCAGCCCCAGCATTTT.

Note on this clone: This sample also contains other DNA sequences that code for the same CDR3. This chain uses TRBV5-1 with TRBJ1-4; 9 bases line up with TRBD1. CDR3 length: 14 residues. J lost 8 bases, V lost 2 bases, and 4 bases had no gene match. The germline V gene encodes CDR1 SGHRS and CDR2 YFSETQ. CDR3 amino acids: CASSLQGAGEKLFF. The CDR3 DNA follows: TGCGCCAGCAGCTTACAGGGGGCTGGAGAAAAACTGTTTTTT. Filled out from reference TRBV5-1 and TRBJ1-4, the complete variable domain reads KAGVTQTPRYLIKTRGQQVTLSCSPISGHRSVSWYQQTPGQGLQFLFEYFSETQRNKGNFPGRFSGRQFSNSRSEMNVSTLELGDSALYLCASSLQGAGEKLFFGSGTQLSVL.

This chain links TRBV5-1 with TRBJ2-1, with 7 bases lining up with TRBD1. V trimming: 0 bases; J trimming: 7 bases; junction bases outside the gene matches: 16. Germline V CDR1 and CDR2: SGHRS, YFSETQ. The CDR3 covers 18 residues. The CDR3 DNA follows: TGCGCCAGCAGCTTGGAGGGACAGAGGGGCGACATAAGAAATGAGCAGTTCTTC. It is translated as CASSLEGQRGDIRNEQFF.